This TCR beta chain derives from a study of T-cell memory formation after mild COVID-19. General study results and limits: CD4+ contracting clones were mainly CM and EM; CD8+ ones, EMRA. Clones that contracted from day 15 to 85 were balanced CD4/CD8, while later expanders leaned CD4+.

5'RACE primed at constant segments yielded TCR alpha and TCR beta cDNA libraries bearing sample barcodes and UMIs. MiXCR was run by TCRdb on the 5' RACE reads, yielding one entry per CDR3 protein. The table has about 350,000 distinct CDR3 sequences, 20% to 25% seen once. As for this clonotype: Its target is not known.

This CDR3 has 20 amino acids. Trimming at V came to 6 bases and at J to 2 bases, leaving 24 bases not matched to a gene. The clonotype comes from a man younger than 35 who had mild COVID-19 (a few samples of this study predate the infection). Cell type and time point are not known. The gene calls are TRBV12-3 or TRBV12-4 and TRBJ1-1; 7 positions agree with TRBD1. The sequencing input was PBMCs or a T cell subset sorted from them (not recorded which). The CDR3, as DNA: TGTGCCAGCAGGACCCGAATCGGACAGGAGGGGGGAACGGCCAACACTGAAGCTTTCTTT. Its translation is CASRTRIGQEGGTANTEAFF.